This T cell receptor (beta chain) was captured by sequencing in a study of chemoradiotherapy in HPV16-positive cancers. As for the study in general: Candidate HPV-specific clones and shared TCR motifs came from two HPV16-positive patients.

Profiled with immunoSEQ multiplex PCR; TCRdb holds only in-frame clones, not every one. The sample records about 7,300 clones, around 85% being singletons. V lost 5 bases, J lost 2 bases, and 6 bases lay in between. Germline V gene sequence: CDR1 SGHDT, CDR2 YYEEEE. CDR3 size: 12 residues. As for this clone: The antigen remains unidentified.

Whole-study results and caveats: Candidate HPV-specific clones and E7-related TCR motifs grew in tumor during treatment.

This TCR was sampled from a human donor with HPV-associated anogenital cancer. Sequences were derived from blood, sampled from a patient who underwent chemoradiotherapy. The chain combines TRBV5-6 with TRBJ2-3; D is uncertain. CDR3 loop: CASSWTTDTQYF. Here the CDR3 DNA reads TGTGCCAGCAGTTGGACCACAGATACGCAGTATTTT.